The 10 T cell receptor beta chains presented below share a single source sample, sequenced in a study of T cells after yellow fever vaccination (dated by TCRdb to the late 2010s). The method was 5' RACE. This sample was sequenced with an Illumina HiSeq 2500. TCRdb redid the processing of the public reads, applying fastp at Q25 and MiXCR, and retained in-frame beta chains. Each CDR3 protein gets just one entry, which takes the most common genes and DNA from the rows behind it. For this sample the table gives some 350,000 distinct CDR3 sequences, of which more than 8.5% were detected only once. The ten largest clones add up to around 17% of the sample. The treatment or condition label, as the study defines it: live attenuated yellow fever vaccine strain. The sample here was PBMCs, taken on the day of the first yellow fever vaccination. These receptors all come from a young man who received the YFV17D yellow fever vaccine.

This clonotype was seen a handful of times. This chain joins TRBV7-3 and TRBJ2-1, with 9 bases identical to TRBD2. CDR1 SGHTA and CDR2 FQGTGA come from the germline V gene. Unmatched junction bases numbered 11, after V lost 0 bases and J lost 5 bases. The CDR3 consists of 18 residues. The CDR3 coding sequence is TGTGCCAGCAGCTTAACTTTTAGCGGGGGCCGAGGACACAATGAGCAGTTCTTC. Residues: CASSLTFSGGRGHNEQFF.

As regards this clonotype: Mismatch with germline at one junction end may stem from a read error. The chain joins TRBV6-1 to TRBJ2-2; tentatively, D is TRBD2 (6 bases). Per the germline V gene, CDR1 is MNHNS and CDR2 is SASEGT. This CDR3 is 13 amino acids long. Written as DNA, the CDR3 is TGTGCCAGCTGCGGGGCGAAGACCGGGGAGCTGTTTTTT. Protein sequence: CASCGAKTGELFF.

The chain combines TRBV18 with TRBJ2-6; TRBD1 aligns across 11 bases. The CDR3 is 18 residues long. The V and J ends lost 6 bases and 0 bases, in that order; junction bases with no gene match: 7. From germline, CDR1 is KGHSH and CDR2 LQKENI. CDR3 protein: CASSKGQGGSSGANVLTF. In DNA, the CDR3 is TGTGCCAGCTCGAAGGGACAGGGGGGAAGCTCTGGGGCCAACGTCCTGACTTTC.

This sequence joins TRBV20-1 and TRBJ2-3; D could derive from TRBD1 or TRBD2 (6 bases each). The CDR3 consists of 15 residues. The V end lost 0 bases, the J end lost 1 base, and 11 bases lay between the germline ends. CDR1 DFQATT and CDR2 SNEGSKA come from the germline V gene (reference sequence). CDR3 region: CSARDRRGGTDTQYF. CDR3 DNA: TGCAGTGCTAGAGATCGGAGGGGGGGCACAGATACGCAGTATTTT.

The chain recombines TRBV6-5 with TRBJ1-2, with D perhaps TRBD1 (6 bases). The CDR3 loop spans 13 amino acids. Germline values: CDR1 MNHEY, CDR2 SVGAGI. With 0 bases removed from V and 8 bases from J, the gap between germline ends came to 10 bases. The CDR3 is CASSYSEGGGYTF. The DNA for the CDR3 is TGTGCCAGCAGTTACTCGGAGGGGGGGGGCTACACCTTC.

This clonotype appeared many times. This rearrangement joins TRBV12-3 or TRBV12-4 to TRBJ1-2; 9 positions match TRBD1. The CDR3 is 13 amino acids. The J segment lost 4 bases and the V segment lost 7 bases, leaving 4 bases of the junction unmatched. CDR3 residues: CASNPGQGYGYTF. CDR3 DNA sequence: TGTGCCAGCAACCCGGGACAGGGCTATGGCTACACCTTC.

This clonotype has ten or more counts. V usage is TRBV23-1 and J usage is TRBJ2-1; D is undetermined. TRBV23-1 is an ORF; its function is uncertain. The CDR3 sequence is 8 residues long. V lost 6 bases to trimming and J lost 14 bases, with 5 bases between them. The CDR3 region is CASSKEFF. The CDR3 bases are TGCGCCAGCAGCAAGGAGTTCTTC.

The CDR3 sequence: CASSSGTSGRDTQYF. CDR3 bases: TGTGCCAGCAGCTCCGGGACTAGCGGGAGAGATACGCAGTATTTT. The rearrangement joins TRBV5-4 to TRBJ2-3; 14 bases fit TRBD2. The CDR3 covers 15 residues. The V gene end was trimmed by 3 bases and the J gene end by 5 bases; junction bases not matched to a gene: 2. CDR1 is SGHNT and CDR2 is YYREEE in the germline V gene (reference sequence).

CDR3 bases: TGCAGTGCCTGGACAGGGAGCTCCTATAATTCACCCCTCCACTTT. Its translation is CSAWTGSSYNSPLHF. The V and J genes are TRBV20-1 and TRBJ1-6; 8 bases line up with TRBD1. This CDR3 comprises 15 residues. V trimming: 6 bases; J trimming: 0 bases; junction bases outside the gene matches: 4. Germline CDR1 reads DFQATT; CDR2 reads SNEGSKA (reference sequence).

The chain has TRBV7-2 and TRBJ2-2; D may correspond to TRBD1 or TRBD2 (5 bases each). CDR3 length: 15 amino acids. Germline CDR1 and CDR2: SGHTA and FQGNSA. The V end was cut by 3 bases, the J end by 5 bases, with 13 bases between. CDR3 DNA: TGTGCCAGCAGCTTGGGACCGACAATGACCGGGGAGCTGTTTTTT. Translation: CASSLGPTMTGELFF.